A single sample is the source of the 25 T cell receptor beta chains below, sequenced in a study of cytomegalovirus exposure and HLA in healthy donors. Repertoires were generated with immunoSEQ multiplex PCR, while TCRdb's copy carries only in-frame clones and drops some. The sample yields under 95,000 clones, around 94% seen once. Sequencing was carried out using PBMCs. The receptors here all came from a woman aged 18-29 years in good health and CMV-seropositive.

The chain couples TRBV7-9 to TRBJ2-1, with 10 bases fitting TRBD1. V lost 5 bases and J lost 8; bases outside the gene matches: 15. Germline CDR1 and CDR2: SEHNR and FQNEAQ (reference sequence). This CDR3 spans 17 amino acids. CDR3 bases: TGTGCCAGCAGCGATCCCCCGGGGACAGGGGAGTTGGATGAGCAGTTCTTC. Protein product: CASSDPPGTGELDEQFF.

The chain uses TRBV4-3 and TRBJ2-7; 11 bases map to TRBD2. The germline CDR1 and CDR2 sequences are LGHNA and YSLEER. Germline trimming cut 0 bases from V and 5 bases from J; bases unmatched to any gene: 24. The CDR3 has 22 amino acids. The DNA for the CDR3 is TGCGCCAGCAGCCAAGATCGGAGTATGGGCGATATACTAGCGGGGGTTCGGAACGAGCAGTACTTC. Translating gives CASSQDRSMGDILAGVRNEQYF.

The chain combines TRBV11-2 with TRBJ1-6; 8 positions agree with TRBD1. The V and J ends lost 4 bases and 10 bases, in that order; junction bases with no gene match: 3. The CDR3 consists of 13 residues. The germline gives CDR1 SGHAT, CDR2 FQNNGV. The CDR3 DNA reads TGTGCCAGCAGCTCGACAGGGGCCTCACCCCTCCACTTT. Translated, it gives CASSSTGASPLHF.

The rearrangement uses TRBV27 and TRBJ1-2, with D perhaps TRBD1 (6 bases). The CDR3 is 13 amino acids. CDR1 and CDR2 from the germline V gene are MNHEY and SMNVEV (reference sequence). The V end lost 10 bases, the J end lost 4 bases, and 16 bases lay between the germline ends. The CDR3 region is CATMGGASYGYTF. For the CDR3, the DNA is TGTGCCACCATGGGGGGGGCAAGCTATGGCTACACCTTC.

The J gene is TRBJ2-1, the V gene TRBV5-4, with 8 bases aligning to TRBD1. Germline CDR1 SGHNT, CDR2 YYREEE (reference sequence). The CDR3 runs 15 residues. V dropped 0 bases and J dropped 8; count of bases not matched to a gene: 7. The CDR3 DNA reads TGTGCCAGCAGCTTGGTCGCAGGGGGCACCTATGAGCAGTTCTTC. Protein: CASSLVAGGTYEQFF.

This clone has just one count. V is TRBV27 and J is TRBJ1-2; perhaps TRBD1 as D (5 bases). The CDR3 runs to 13 residues. Trimming took 6 bases from V and 4 from J, leaving 12 bases between them. Germline V gene data show CDR1 as MNHEY and CDR2 as SMNVEV (reference sequence). DNA of the CDR3: TGTGCCAGCAGCTGGGAGGGGAGCTATGGCTACACCTTC. As protein: CASSWEGSYGYTF.

The chain has TRBV6-5 and TRBJ2-7; D possibly corresponds to TRBD1 (6 bases). The CDR3 length is 16 residues. V gave up 0 bases and J gave up 7 bases, with 19 bases separating them. The germline V gene encodes CDR1 MNHEY and CDR2 SVGAGI. The CDR3 sequence is CASSYSRGSSSGEQYF. DNA of the CDR3: TGTGCCAGCAGTTACTCGAGGGGGAGTAGTTCCGGGGAGCAGTACTTC.

The chain couples TRBV2 to TRBJ2-2; D is possibly TRBD2 (6 bases). Germline CDR1 SNHLY, CDR2 FYNNEI. CDR3 length: 15 amino acids. Between the trimmed V and J ends, which lost 5 bases and 4 bases, there was a span of 14 bases. The CDR3 coding sequence is TGTGCCAGCAGTCTGAGTTCCGGGAGCACCGGGGAGCTGTTTTTT. Amino acid sequence: CASSLSSGSTGELFF.

This rearrangement joins TRBV2 to TRBJ2-7, with TRBD2 matching 10 bases. The CDR3 spans 12 residues. CDR1 and CDR2 (germline): SNHLY, FYNNEI. J was trimmed by 6 bases and V by 10 bases; bases with no gene match: 6. CDR3: CANKREGTEQYF. The CDR3 DNA is TGTGCCAACAAGCGGGAGGGAACCGAGCAGTACTTC.

The chain carries TRBV6-1 and TRBJ1-1; D perhaps matches TRBD1 (6 bases). Trimming took off 4 bases at V and 3 bases at J, with 15 bases between the two ends. This CDR3 is 15 amino acids long. CDR1 is MNHNS and CDR2 is SASEGT in the germline V gene. CDR3 nucleotides: TGTGCCAGCAGTGTGTCTTTACAGGGTTACACTGAAGCTTTCTTT. The encoded protein is CASSVSLQGYTEAFF.

The rearrangement uses TRBV18 and TRBJ1-3; 7 bases are a match to TRBD1. Germline CDR1 reads KGHSH; CDR2 reads LQKENI. J lost 3 bases, V lost 3 bases, and 8 bases had no gene match. The CDR3 totals 16 residues. CDR3 sequence reads: CASSPEQGRGGNTIYF. For the CDR3, the DNA is TGTGCCAGCTCACCCGAACAGGGGAGAGGTGGAAACACCATATATTTT.

This chain uses TRBV5-8 with TRBJ2-3; unclear D gene. CDR1 and CDR2 from the germline V gene are SGHTS and YDEGEE. CDR3 length: 16 amino acids. The V gene lost 0 bases and the J gene lost 0 bases, with 11 bases spanning the gap. The CDR3 bases are TGTGCCAGCAGCTTGGGGTTGGCGGAAAGCACAGATACGCAGTATTTT. Residues: CASSLGLAESTDTQYF.

V is TRBV9 and J is TRBJ1-2; no firm D call. V lost 3 bases, J lost 4 bases, and 13 bases lay in between. Germline assignment: CDR1 SGDLS and CDR2 YYNGEE. The CDR3 is 14 amino acids. The CDR3 spells CASSETTKSYGYTF. The CDR3 DNA reads TGTGCCAGCAGCGAAACGACAAAAAGCTATGGCTACACCTTC.

A single count supports this clone. This chain uses TRBV11-2 with TRBJ2-3; 10 bases agree with TRBD1. The ends lost 1 base at V and 3 bases at J; junction bases unmatched: 10. Germline V gene data show CDR1 as SGHAT and CDR2 as FQNNGV. CDR3 size: 18 residues. In DNA form, the CDR3 reads TGTGCCAGCAGCTTAGTCTTCGTGGGACAGGGGAGGACAGATACGCAGTATTTT. Amino acid sequence: CASSLVFVGQGRTDTQYF.

This CDR3 reads CASSGYASSYQFF. The CDR3 DNA reads as TGTGCCAGCAGTGGTTATGCCTCTTCCTACCAGTTCTTC. V is TRBV25-1 and J is TRBJ2-1; D uncertain. Germline V gene sequence: CDR1 MGHDK, CDR2 SYGVNS. This CDR3 is built from 13 residues. The V gene lost 4 bases and the J gene lost 13 bases, with 17 bases spanning the gap.

The genes are TRBV27 and TRBJ1-5; D possibly corresponds to TRBD1 (5 bases). Trimming pared 5 bases from V and 4 bases from J, leaving 15 bases between. Germline V gene data show CDR1 as MNHEY and CDR2 as SMNVEV (reference sequence). This CDR3 contains 15 residues. The CDR3 region has the DNA TGTGCCAGCAGTCCAAGGCGGGGGATAAATCAGCCCCAGCATTTT. Its protein product is CASSPRRGINQPQHF.

V is TRBV7-9 and J is TRBJ2-7; D possibly corresponds to TRBD1 (5 bases). Trimming cost V 7 bases and J 5 bases, with 24 bases left between them. The CDR3 sequence is 16 residues long. Germline lookup yields CDR1 SEHNR and CDR2 FQNEAQ (reference sequence). The CDR3 spells CASTELPLGAGNEQYF. CDR3 nucleotide sequence: TGTGCCAGCACCGAACTTCCCCTTGGGGCAGGTAACGAGCAGTACTTC.

The gene calls are TRBV9 and TRBJ1-2, with D possibly TRBD1 on 5 matching bases. Trimming removed 2 bases at V and 8 bases at J, with 10 bases between. CDR1 SGDLS and CDR2 YYNGEE come from the germline V gene. The CDR3 has 12 residues. The CDR3 sequence is CASSVTGEGYTF. For the CDR3, the DNA is TGTGCCAGCAGCGTGACGGGGGAAGGCTACACCTTC.

The genes are TRBV4-3 and TRBJ2-5, with 12 bases fitting TRBD2. Trimming took 4 bases from V and 4 from J; bases not matched to a gene: 7. CDR1 is LGHNA and CDR2 is YSLEER in the germline V gene. The CDR3 runs to 16 residues. The chain's CDR3 is CASSRSTSGGPETQYF. The CDR3 nucleotides are TGCGCCAGCAGCCGCTCGACTAGCGGGGGTCCAGAGACCCAGTACTTC.

The chain has TRBV6-5 and TRBJ2-7; D perhaps matches TRBD1 (6 bases). CDR1 is MNHEY and CDR2 is SVGAGI in the germline V gene. The CDR3 sequence is 11 residues long. V lost 5 bases, J lost 9 bases, and 11 bases lay in between. CDR3 sequence reads: CASSTGNRQYF. The CDR3 nucleotides read TGTGCCAGCAGTACAGGGAACCGGCAGTACTTC.

The CDR3 region is CASSPGAGRDGYTF. The CDR3 coding sequence is TGTGCCAGCAGCCCCGGGGCGGGGAGAGATGGCTACACCTTC. The V call is TRBV7-3, the J call TRBJ1-2; tentatively, D is TRBD1 (5 bases). V shed 5 bases and J shed 6 bases, with 16 bases lying between them. CDR1 and CDR2 from the germline V gene are SGHTA and FQGTGA. The CDR3 is 14 residues long.

In the case of this clone: The junction departs from the called germline gene at one end, perhaps through a read error. The genes are TRBV6-6 and TRBJ2-1; TRBD2 aligns across 8 bases. Germline V gene lookup returns CDR1 MNHNY and CDR2 SVGAGI (reference sequence). The CDR3 loop spans 16 amino acids. The CDR3 DNA is TGTGTCAGCAGTAACCCACAACGGGGGGGCCGGAATGAGCAGTTCTTC. Protein: CVSSNPQRGGRNEQFF.

V is TRBV2 and J is TRBJ1-3, with D possibly matching TRBD1 (6 bases). From germline, CDR1 is SNHLY and CDR2 FYNNEI. The CDR3 extends over 15 amino acids. Trimming stripped 5 bases from V and 1 base from J, with 12 bases between. Here the CDR3 DNA reads TGTGCCAGCAGTCCGACAGGAACATCTGGAAACACCATATATTTT. Protein: CASSPTGTSGNTIYF.

In its sample, this clone was seen once. The genes are TRBV28 and TRBJ1-5, with D unresolved. Germline V CDR1 and CDR2: MDHEN, SYDVKM. V lost 5 bases and J 0 bases, leaving 14 bases between the germline ends. This CDR3 is 16 amino acids long. In nucleotides, the CDR3 is TGTGCCAGCAGTAGCCCGACGGGTTATAGCAATCAGCCCCAGCATTTT. This codes for CASSSPTGYSNQPQHF.

This clone was detected only once. This CDR3 is CASSYNPRDQPQHF. The CDR3 DNA follows: TGTGCCAGCAGTTATAATCCTCGGGATCAGCCCCAGCATTTT. The rearrangement uses TRBV6-6 and TRBJ1-5; D remains unclear. V lost 3 bases, J lost 5 bases, and 11 bases lay in between. There are 14 residues in the CDR3. Germline V gene data show CDR1 as MNHNY and CDR2 as SVGAGI (reference sequence).